This TCR beta chain derives from a study of blood T cell repertoires in COVID-19. This CDR3 comprises 17 residues. Germline values: CDR1 SGHTA, CDR2 FQGNSA. With V trimmed by 6 bases and J by 4 bases, 13 bases remained unmatched. Per the study methods: For nucleated cells, counts were estimated from reference gene primer amplification. Profiled with immunoSEQ multiplex PCR; TCRdb holds only in-frame clones, not every one. V, J and clone size are those of that table, while D and trimming were read from the DNA. The sample has about 370,000 clones; around 87% are singletons. The receptor's source is a man younger than 35 who had recovered from COVID-19. The chain employs TRBV7-2 and TRBJ2-5, with 11 bases fitting TRBD2. The sequenced material came from PBMCs or T cells enriched from blood (not recorded which). The CDR3 coding sequence is TGTGCCAGCAGTCGACTAGCGGGGCTCCTTCTCTCAGAGACCCAGTACTTC. It codes for CASSRLAGLLLSETQYF.